The present T cell receptor (beta chain) was sequenced within a study of multiple sclerosis patients with progressive multifocal leukoencephalopathy. Indicated time point: time of PML onset. After roughly 15 to 56 months on natalizumab, the natalizumab-treated patients developed PML. Here immunoSEQ multiplex PCR was the method, and the copy in TCRdb shows in-frame clones only, minus some. The repertoire holds some 28,000 clones, with around 83% as singletons. The CDR3 contains 13 residues. V lost 6 bases, J lost 9 bases, and 12 bases lay in between. Per the germline V gene, CDR1 is LGHNT and CDR2 is FRNRAP.

The sequencing used PBMCs, collected from a patient treated with natalizumab. This receptor was taken from a woman between 25 and 40 years old with progressive multifocal leukoencephalopathy. The rearrangement links TRBV12-5 to TRBJ1-6; D might be TRBD1 (5 bases). This CDR3 is CASGRDGTSPLHF. The CDR3 DNA reads TGTGCTAGTGGGCGGGACGGTACTTCACCCCTCCACTTT.